This T cell receptor (beta chain) is from a study of cytomegalovirus exposure and HLA in healthy donors. There were likely unrecorded immune exposures, though donors were nominally healthy when sampled. This PCR relied on a set of 60 Vbeta primers and 13 Jbeta primers. The data were produced by immunoSEQ multiplex PCR, yet TCRdb's version contains in-frame clones alone and is incomplete. The sample consists of fewer than 80,000 clones, less than 85% of them appearing once. The specimen was PBMCs. This receptor was obtained from a woman in her twenties or thirties in good health and CMV-seronegative.

The chain's CDR3 is CASSVLAGANEQFF. CDR3 bases: TGTGCCAGCAGCGTTCTAGCGGGAGCCAATGAGCAGTTCTTC. The chain uses TRBV9 and TRBJ2-1, with TRBD2 matching over 10 bases. Germline V gene sequence: CDR1 SGDLS, CDR2 YYNGEE. V lost 2 bases, J lost 6 bases, and 2 bases stayed unmatched. This CDR3 contains 14 residues.